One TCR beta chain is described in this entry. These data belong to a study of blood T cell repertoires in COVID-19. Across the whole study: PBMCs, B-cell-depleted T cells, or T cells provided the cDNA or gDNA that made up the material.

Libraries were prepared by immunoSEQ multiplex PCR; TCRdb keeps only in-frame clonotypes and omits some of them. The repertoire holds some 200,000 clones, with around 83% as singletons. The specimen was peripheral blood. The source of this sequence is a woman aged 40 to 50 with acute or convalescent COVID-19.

The CDR3 nucleotides are TGCAGTGCTAGGGCTAGTATAGAAGCTTTCTTT. This codes for CSARASIEAFF. V is TRBV20-1 and J is TRBJ1-1; D not certain. Germline-derived CDR1 and CDR2 are DFQATT and SNEGSKA (reference sequence). V was trimmed by 3 bases and J by 8 bases, leaving 10 bases between them. The CDR3 is made up of 11 amino acids.